These T cell receptor beta chains were read from a single sample in a study of human T cells and chemical hapten exposure. TCRdb processed the RACE reads anew with MiXCR; each CDR3 protein has one entry. The sample has around 80,000 distinct CDR3 sequences, over 8.5% seen once. The specimen was whole blood. The source is a male donor in good health. Some clones in this sample may be carry-over from other donors' samples. Both conserved end residues are part of each CDR3. The D gene is left open where the match is weak. The size of a clone is reported for some rows only, either as once, few or many, or as a class for expanded clones.

TRBJ2-4	TRBV27	-	-	TGTGCCAGCAGTTACGCCAGATCTCTAGCCAAAAACATTCAGTACTTC	CASSYARSLAKNIQYF
TRBJ2-7	TRBV23-1	TRBD1	-	TGCGCCAGCACCCACTTACAGGGGGTCCTCTCCTACGAGCAGTACTTC	CASTHLQGVLSYEQYF
TRBJ2-2	TRBV25-1	TRBD1	many	TGTGCCAGCAGGCCCCAGGGGGAAGGGACCGGGGAGCTGTTTTTT	CASRPQGEGTGELFF
TRBJ1-1	TRBV5-1	-	-	TGCGCCAGCACCGAAAACGGCCAGTACATGAACACTGAAGCTTTCTTT	CASTENGQYMNTEAFF
TRBJ1-1	TRBV28	-	few	TGTGCCAGCAGACCGACAGAGATGAACACTGAAGCTTTCTTT	CASRPTEMNTEAFF
TRBJ1-5	TRBV5-1	-	few	TGCGCCAGCAGCTTCTCTTCCAATCAGCCCCAGCATTTT	CASSFSSNQPQHF
TRBJ1-1	TRBV3-1	TRBD1	-	TGTGCCAGCAGCCAGGACAGACAGGGCATGAACACTGAAGCTTTCTTT	CASSQDRQGMNTEAFF
TRBJ1-1	TRBV12-3/TRBV12-4	-	few	TGTGCCAGCAGCCAACAGGTGAACACTGAAGCTTTCTTT	CASSQQVNTEAFF
TRBJ1-5	TRBV29-1	TRBD1	few	TGCAGCGTGGCACAGGGGGCGGGTCAGCCCCAGCATTTT	CSVAQGAGQPQHF
TRBJ1-6	TRBV20-1	TRBD1	few	TGCAGTGCTAGGGCGACAGGGGGCAGTTCACCCCTCCACTTT	CSARATGGSSPLHF
TRBJ2-5	TRBV29-1	TRBD2	few	TGCAGCGCCGGGGCCCTTAGCGGGAGGGCACAGGAGACCCAGTACTTC	CSAGALSGRAQETQYF
TRBJ1-1	TRBV6-5	-	few	TGTGCCAGCAGTTACTCTTCACAGATTCGGCGCCCGAACACTGAAGCTTTCTTT	CASSYSSQIRRPNTEAFF
TRBJ1-2	TRBV12-3/TRBV12-4	TRBD1	-	TGTGCCAGCACCCTGGGACAGCGCTATGGCTACACCTTC	CASTLGQRYGYTF
TRBJ2-7	TRBV5-4	-	many	TGTGCCAGCAGCTTGATCGGGATGGGGAGCCACGAGCAGTACTTC	CASSLIGMGSHEQYF
TRBJ2-1	TRBV2	TRBD2	-	TGTGCCAGCAGTGTAGCGGGAGGGCAGAATGAGCAGTTCTTC	CASSVAGGQNEQFF
TRBJ2-7	TRBV3-1	TRBD1	-	TGTGCCAGCAGCCCTTGGACAGGGTCCTACGAGCAGTACTTC	CASSPWTGSYEQYF
TRBJ1-1	TRBV28	-	many	TGTGCCATTCTCACTTATATGAACACTGAAGCTTTCTTT	CAILTYMNTEAFF
TRBJ1-5	TRBV7-2	TRBD1	-	TGTGCCAGCAGGTTTGGGACAGGGAGCAATCAGCCCCAGCATTTT	CASRFGTGSNQPQHF
TRBJ1-1	TRBV7-8	-	-	TGTGCCAGCAGCTTAGCCCGCGTTGGGGACACTGAAGCTTTCTTC	CASSLARVGDTEAFF
TRBJ1-1	TRBV5-1	-	few	TGCGCCAGCAGCTTGCCTATGACAGGCGGGGATACCCTTGAAGCTTTCTTT	CASSLPMTGGDTLEAFF
TRBJ1-5	TRBV19	-	-	TGTGCCACAAACAACAGGGTAGGAGCGCAGCCCCAGCATTTT	CATNNRVGAQPQHF
TRBJ1-1	TRBV5-1	-	few	TGCGCCAGCAGCTTGTCGGAGGGACGGGCGAACACTGAAGCTTTCTTT	CASSLSEGRANTEAFF
TRBJ2-7	TRBV20-1	TRBD2	many	TGCAGTGCGGGACTAGCGGGGATCTACGAGCAGTACTTC	CSAGLAGIYEQYF
TRBJ1-1	TRBV6-6	-	few	TGTGCCAGCAGTTACTCAGGGGGTAACACTGAAGCTTTCTTT	CASSYSGGNTEAFF
TRBJ2-5	TRBV10-3	TRBD1	few	TGTGCCATCAGGTCGGACAGGGCTGGTGAGACCCAGTACTTC	CAIRSDRAGETQYF
TRBJ1-1	TRBV12-3/TRBV12-4	-	-	TGTGCCAGCAGTCATCCGTACGGGAATATGAACACTGAAGCTTTCTTT	CASSHPYGNMNTEAFF
TRBJ2-4	TRBV11-2	TRBD2	few	TGTGCCAGCAGCTCGCCACTAGCGGGCACCAAAAACATTCAGTACTTC	CASSSPLAGTKNIQYF
TRBJ1-5	TRBV7-9	-	-	TGTGCCAGCGTCCCCGAAGGGGTTCAGCCCCAGCATTTT	CASVPEGVQPQHF
TRBJ1-1	TRBV9	-	many	TGTGCCAGCAGCGTGGACTCTCCAGCTGCTGAAGCTTTCTTT	CASSVDSPAAEAFF
TRBJ2-3	TRBV10-3	-	-	TGTGCCATCAGTGGAGCTCCGGGACGGCAGGATAAGGCGCAGTATTTT	CAISGAPGRQDKAQYF
TRBJ2-2	TRBV27	TRBD1	few	TGTGCCAGCAGTTTCAGGACAGGGGTCACCGGGGAGCTGTTTTTT	CASSFRTGVTGELFF
TRBJ2-1	TRBV24-1	TRBD2	-	TGTGCCACCAGTGAGGCGACTAGCATTCACTACAATGAGCAGTTCTTC	CATSEATSIHYNEQFF
TRBJ2-7	TRBV7-9	TRBD1	few	TGTGCCAGCAGCTTAGTGGGACAGGGAGAGGACTCCTACGAGCAGTACTTC	CASSLVGQGEDSYEQYF
TRBJ2-5	TRBV29-1	-	-	TGCAGCGTTGACCTAGCAGTTGAGACCCAGTACTTC	CSVDLAVETQYF
TRBJ2-1	TRBV20-1	-	many	TGCAGTGCTAGAGATCAGGCAGAGTACAATGAGCAGTTCTTC	CSARDQAEYNEQFF
TRBJ2-3	TRBV29-1	TRBD2	few	TGCAGCGTTGAACCCAGACTAGCGGGAGTGAGAGATACGCAGTATTTT	CSVEPRLAGVRDTQYF
TRBJ2-7	TRBV4-1	-	few	TGCGCCAGCAGCCCATGGGACGGAAGCTACGAGCAGTACTTC	CASSPWDGSYEQYF
TRBJ2-7	TRBV7-9	-	-	TGTGCCAGCAGCTTATTAGCGAAGAGGCCCTACGAGCAGTACTTC	CASSLLAKRPYEQYF
TRBJ1-1	TRBV18	-	few	TGTGCCAGCTCACCCGACAGGAAGAACACTGAAGCTTTCTTT	CASSPDRKNTEAFF
TRBJ1-2	TRBV12-3/TRBV12-4	TRBD1	few	TGTGCCAGCAGTTTTTTCGGCCGGACAGGGGATAACTATGGCTACACCTTC	CASSFFGRTGDNYGYTF
TRBJ1-2	TRBV14	-	few	TGTGCCAGCACCGGGCCACTTAACTATGGCTACACCTTC	CASTGPLNYGYTF
TRBJ2-1	TRBV12-3/TRBV12-4	-	-	TGTGCCAGCAGTTTCAGCATGGGGAATGAGCAGTTCTTC	CASSFSMGNEQFF
TRBJ1-5	TRBV18	-	-	TGTGCCAGCTCGCCAGACTATAGCAATCAGCCCCAGCATTTT	CASSPDYSNQPQHF
TRBJ2-5	TRBV5-1	-	few	TGCGCCAGCAGCTTGTGGCAGGGAGAGACCCAGTACTTC	CASSLWQGETQYF
TRBJ1-1	TRBV5-5	-	many	TGTGCCAGCAGCTTGAGTGGGAAAGCTTTCTTT	CASSLSGKAFF
TRBJ2-1	TRBV14	TRBD2	few	TGTGCCAGCAGCTCCCCGCGGGGGGGTTACAATGAGCAGTTCTTC	CASSSPRGGYNEQFF
TRBJ1-1	TRBV25-1	TRBD1	few	TGTGCCAGCAGTGATTCAGGGGGCGCGGACACTGAAGCTTTCTTT	CASSDSGGADTEAFF
TRBJ2-2	TRBV12-3/TRBV12-4	-	-	TGTGCCAGCAGTTTACGTACTAGCAACACCGGGGAGCTGTTTTTT	CASSLRTSNTGELFF
TRBJ1-2	TRBV6-5	-	-	TGTGCCAGCAGTTACGAGCAGGGGACTAACTATGGCTACACCTTC	CASSYEQGTNYGYTF
TRBJ2-4	TRBV12-3/TRBV12-4	TRBD1	-	TGTGCCAGCAGGAAGACAGGGGCCCTGGTTCAGTACTTC	CASRKTGALVQYF
TRBJ1-6	TRBV20-1	-	medium-sized	TGCAGTGCGAGAGGTGGCTTTAATTCACCCCTCCACTTT	CSARGGFNSPLHF
TRBJ1-5	TRBV6-5	TRBD1	few	TGTACGGCACAGGGGGCAGTCGGTCAGCCCCAGCATTTT	CTAQGAVGQPQHF
TRBJ2-3	TRBV6-2/TRBV6-3	-	-	TGTGCCAGCAGTTACTCGGCGGTCACAGATACGCAGTATTTT	CASSYSAVTDTQYF
TRBJ2-2	TRBV12-3/TRBV12-4	TRBD1	many	TGTGCCAGCAGTTTGACAGGGGTTAACACCGGGGAGCTGTTTTTT	CASSLTGVNTGELFF
TRBJ1-1	TRBV12-3/TRBV12-4	-	-	TGTGCCAGCAGCTCAGGGCCCGGCACTGAAGCTTTCTTT	CASSSGPGTEAFF
TRBJ2-1	TRBV6-2/TRBV6-3	-	few	TGTGCCAGCAGTTTCGGACAAGTGCAGTTCTTC	CASSFGQVQFF
TRBJ2-3	TRBV5-1	-	-	TGCGCCAGCAGCTTGCCAGAGACAGACGCGACGCAGTATTTT	CASSLPETDATQYF
TRBJ2-7	TRBV5-4	-	few	TGTGCCAGCAGCTTGGAGGGAGTCAGGGCAACCTACGAGCAGTACTTC	CASSLEGVRATYEQYF
TRBJ1-1	TRBV27	TRBD1	many	TGTGCCAGCAGTCCGACAGGGGGGGACACTGAAGCTTTCTTT	CASSPTGGDTEAFF
TRBJ1-1	TRBV6-5	TRBD1	many	TGTGCCAGCAGCCGTCAGGACAGGGTTGATGAAGCTTTCTTT	CASSRQDRVDEAFF